This T cell receptor (beta chain) was sequenced in a study of T cells in Graves' hyperthyroidism and ophthalmopathy. General study results and limits: Blood also contained most expanded thyroid clonotypes above 0.001.

The germline gives CDR1 MNHGY, CDR2 SVAAGI. The CDR3 loop spans 14 amino acids. Trimming removed 1 base from V and 5 bases from J, with 8 bases in between. On this clonotype: Its specificity is unknown.

TCR beta CDR3 region amplification was performed from RNA transcripts. HTBI primers were the set used in a first-round RT-PCR of the TCR CDR3. TCRdb processed the multiplex PCR reads anew with MiXCR; each CDR3 protein has one entry. The sample holds hundreds of thousands of distinct CDR3 sequences, about 14% seen once. The origin of this receptor is a woman aged 50 to 65 with Graves' ophthalmopathy. Sample: blood. The V and J genes are TRBV6-9 and TRBJ2-2, with D perhaps being TRBD1 or TRBD2 (6 bases each). The CDR3 DNA sequence: TGTGCCAGCAGTTATTTAGGGGGGACCGGGGAGCTGTTTTTT. Protein: CASSYLGGTGELFF.